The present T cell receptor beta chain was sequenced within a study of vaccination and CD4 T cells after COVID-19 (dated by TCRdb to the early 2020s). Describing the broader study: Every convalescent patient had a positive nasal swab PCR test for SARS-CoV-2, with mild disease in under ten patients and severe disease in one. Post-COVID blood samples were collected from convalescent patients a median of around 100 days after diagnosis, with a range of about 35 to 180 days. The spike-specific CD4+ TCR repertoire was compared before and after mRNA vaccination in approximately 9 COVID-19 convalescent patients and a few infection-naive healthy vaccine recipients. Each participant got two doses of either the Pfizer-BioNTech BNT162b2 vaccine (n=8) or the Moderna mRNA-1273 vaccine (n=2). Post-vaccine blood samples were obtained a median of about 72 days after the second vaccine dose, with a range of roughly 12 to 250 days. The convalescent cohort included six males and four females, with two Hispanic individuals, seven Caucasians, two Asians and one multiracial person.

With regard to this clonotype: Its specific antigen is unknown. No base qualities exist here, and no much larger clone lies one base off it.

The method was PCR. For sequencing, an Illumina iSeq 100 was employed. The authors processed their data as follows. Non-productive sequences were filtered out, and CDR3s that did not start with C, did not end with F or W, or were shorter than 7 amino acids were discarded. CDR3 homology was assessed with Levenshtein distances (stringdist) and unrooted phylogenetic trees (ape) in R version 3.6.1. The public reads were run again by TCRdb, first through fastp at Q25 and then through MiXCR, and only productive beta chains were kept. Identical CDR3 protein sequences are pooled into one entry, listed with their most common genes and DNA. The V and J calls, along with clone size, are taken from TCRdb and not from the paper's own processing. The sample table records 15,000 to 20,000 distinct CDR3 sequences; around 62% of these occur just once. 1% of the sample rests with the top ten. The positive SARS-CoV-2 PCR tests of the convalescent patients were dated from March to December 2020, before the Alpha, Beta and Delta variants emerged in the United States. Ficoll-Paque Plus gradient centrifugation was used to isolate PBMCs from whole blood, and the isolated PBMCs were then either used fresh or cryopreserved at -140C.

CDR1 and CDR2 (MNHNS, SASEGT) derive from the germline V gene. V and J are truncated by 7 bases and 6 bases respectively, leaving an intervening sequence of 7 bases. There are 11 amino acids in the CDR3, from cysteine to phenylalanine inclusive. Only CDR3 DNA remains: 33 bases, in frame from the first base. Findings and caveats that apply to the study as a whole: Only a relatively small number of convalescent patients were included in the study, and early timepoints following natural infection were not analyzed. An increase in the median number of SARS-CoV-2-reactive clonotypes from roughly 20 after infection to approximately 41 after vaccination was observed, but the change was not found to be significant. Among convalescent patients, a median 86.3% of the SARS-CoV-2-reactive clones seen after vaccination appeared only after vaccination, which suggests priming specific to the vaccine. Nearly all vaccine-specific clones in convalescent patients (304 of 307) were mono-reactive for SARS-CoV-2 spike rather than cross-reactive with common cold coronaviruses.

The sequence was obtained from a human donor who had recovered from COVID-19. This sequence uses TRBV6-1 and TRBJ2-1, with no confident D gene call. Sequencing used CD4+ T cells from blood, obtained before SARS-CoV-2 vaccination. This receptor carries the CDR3 CASTRVNEQFF. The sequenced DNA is TGTGCCAGCACCCGGGTCAATGAGCAGTTCTTC.